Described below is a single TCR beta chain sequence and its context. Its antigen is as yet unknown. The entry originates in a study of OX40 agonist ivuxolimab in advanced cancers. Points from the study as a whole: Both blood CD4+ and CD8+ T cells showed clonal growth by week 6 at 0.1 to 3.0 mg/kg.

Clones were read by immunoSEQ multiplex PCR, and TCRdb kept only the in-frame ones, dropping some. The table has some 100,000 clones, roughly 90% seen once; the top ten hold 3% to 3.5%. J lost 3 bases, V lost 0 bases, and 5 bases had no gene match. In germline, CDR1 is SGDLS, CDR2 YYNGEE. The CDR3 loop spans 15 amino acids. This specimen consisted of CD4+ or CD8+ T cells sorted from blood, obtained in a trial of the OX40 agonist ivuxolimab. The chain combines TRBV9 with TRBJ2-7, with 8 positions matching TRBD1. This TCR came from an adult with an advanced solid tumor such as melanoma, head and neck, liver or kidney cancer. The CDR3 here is CASSVGGTGVYEQYF. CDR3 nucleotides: TGTGCCAGCAGCGTAGGGGGGACAGGAGTCTACGAGCAGTACTTC. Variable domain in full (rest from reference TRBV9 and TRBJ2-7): DSGVTQTPKHLITATGQRVTLRCSPRSGDLSVYWYQQSLDQGLQFLIQYYNGEERAKGNILERFSAQQFPDLHSELNLSSLELGDSALYFCASSVGGTGVYEQYFGPGTRLTVT.